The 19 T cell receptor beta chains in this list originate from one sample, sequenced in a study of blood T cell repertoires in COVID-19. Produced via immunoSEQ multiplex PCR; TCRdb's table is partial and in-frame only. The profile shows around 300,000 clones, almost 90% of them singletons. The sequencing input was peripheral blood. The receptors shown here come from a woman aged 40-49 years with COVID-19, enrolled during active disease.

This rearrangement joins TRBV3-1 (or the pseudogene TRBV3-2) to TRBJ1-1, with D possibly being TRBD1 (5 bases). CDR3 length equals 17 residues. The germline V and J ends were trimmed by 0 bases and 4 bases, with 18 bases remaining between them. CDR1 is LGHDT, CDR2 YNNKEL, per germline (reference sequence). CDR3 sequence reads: CASSQDEGTGVGTEAFF. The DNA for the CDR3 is TGTGCCAGCAGCCAAGATGAGGGGACGGGGGTTGGCACTGAAGCTTTCTTT.

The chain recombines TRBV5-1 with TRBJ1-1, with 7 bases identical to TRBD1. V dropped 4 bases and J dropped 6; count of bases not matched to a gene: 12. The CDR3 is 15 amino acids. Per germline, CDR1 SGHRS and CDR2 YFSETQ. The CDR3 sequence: CASSPTGQGGPEAFF. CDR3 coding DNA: TGCGCCAGCAGCCCGACAGGGCAGGGTGGGCCTGAAGCTTTCTTT.

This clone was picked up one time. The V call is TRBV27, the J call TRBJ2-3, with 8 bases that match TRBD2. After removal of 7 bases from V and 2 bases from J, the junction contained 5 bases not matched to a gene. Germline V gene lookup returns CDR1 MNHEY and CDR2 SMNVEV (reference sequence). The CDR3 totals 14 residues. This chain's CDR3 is CASKLAGLTDTQYF. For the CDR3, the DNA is TGTGCCAGCAAGCTAGCGGGCCTCACAGATACGCAGTATTTT.

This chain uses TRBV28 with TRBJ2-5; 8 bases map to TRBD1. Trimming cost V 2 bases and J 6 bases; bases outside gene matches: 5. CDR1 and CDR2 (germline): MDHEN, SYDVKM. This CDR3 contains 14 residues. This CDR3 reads CASSLGQGGKTQYF. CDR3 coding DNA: TGTGCCAGCAGTTTAGGACAGGGTGGCAAGACCCAGTACTTC. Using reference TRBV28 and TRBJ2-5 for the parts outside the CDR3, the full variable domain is DVKVTQSSRYLVKRTGEKVFLECVQDMDHENMFWYRQDPGLGLRLIYFSYDVKMKEKGDIPEGYSVSREKKERFSLILESASTNQTSMYLCASSLGQGGKTQYFGPGTRLLVL.

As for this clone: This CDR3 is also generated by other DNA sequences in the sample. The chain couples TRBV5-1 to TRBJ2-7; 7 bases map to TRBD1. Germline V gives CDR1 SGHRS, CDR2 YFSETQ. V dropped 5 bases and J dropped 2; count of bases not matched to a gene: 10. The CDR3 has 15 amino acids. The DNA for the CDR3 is TGCGCCAGCAGTCCCCCGGGACAGAGACCCTACGAGCAGTACTTC. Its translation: CASSPPGQRPYEQYF.

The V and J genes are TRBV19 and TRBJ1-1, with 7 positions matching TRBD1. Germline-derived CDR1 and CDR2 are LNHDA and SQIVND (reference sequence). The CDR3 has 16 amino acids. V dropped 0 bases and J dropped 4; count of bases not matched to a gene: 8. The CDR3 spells CASSIDWDRKPTEAFF. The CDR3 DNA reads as TGTGCCAGTAGTATAGATTGGGACAGAAAGCCCACTGAAGCTTTCTTT. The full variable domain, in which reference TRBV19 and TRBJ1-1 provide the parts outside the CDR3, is DGGITQSPKYLFRKEGQNVTLSCEQNLNHDAMYWYRQDPGQGLRLIYYSQIVNDFQKGDIAEGYSVSREKKESFPLTVTSAQKNPTAFYLCASSIDWDRKPTEAFFGQGTRLTVV.

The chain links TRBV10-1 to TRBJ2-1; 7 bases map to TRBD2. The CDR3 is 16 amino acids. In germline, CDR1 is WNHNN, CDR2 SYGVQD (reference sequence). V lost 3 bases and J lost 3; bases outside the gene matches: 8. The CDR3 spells CASSDSRLADYNEQFF. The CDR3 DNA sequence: TGCGCCAGCAGTGATTCGAGGCTAGCGGACTACAATGAGCAGTTCTTC.

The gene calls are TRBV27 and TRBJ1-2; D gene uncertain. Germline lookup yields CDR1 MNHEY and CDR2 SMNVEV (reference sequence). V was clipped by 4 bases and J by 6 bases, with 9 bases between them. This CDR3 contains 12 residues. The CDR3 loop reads CASSSTAHGYTF. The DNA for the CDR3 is TGTGCCAGCAGTTCCACCGCGCATGGCTACACCTTC.

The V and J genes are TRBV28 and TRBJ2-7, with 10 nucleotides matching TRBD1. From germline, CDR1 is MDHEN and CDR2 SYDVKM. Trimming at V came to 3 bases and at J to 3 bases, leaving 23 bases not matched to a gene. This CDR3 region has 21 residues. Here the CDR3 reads CASSFPKTGGVAMVNLYEQYF. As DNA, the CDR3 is TGTGCCAGCAGTTTTCCGAAGACAGGGGGCGTTGCCATGGTCAATCTCTACGAGCAGTACTTC.

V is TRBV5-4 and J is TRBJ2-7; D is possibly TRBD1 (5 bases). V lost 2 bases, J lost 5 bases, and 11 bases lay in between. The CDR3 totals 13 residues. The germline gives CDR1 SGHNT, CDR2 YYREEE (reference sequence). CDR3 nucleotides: TGTGCCAGCAGCTTTGCAGGGAAACACGAGCAGTACTTC. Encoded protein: CASSFAGKHEQYF.

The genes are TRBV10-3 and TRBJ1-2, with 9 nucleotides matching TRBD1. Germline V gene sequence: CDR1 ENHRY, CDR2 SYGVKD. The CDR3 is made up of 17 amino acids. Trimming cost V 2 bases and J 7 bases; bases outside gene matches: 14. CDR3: CAISEPTQNRGHGGYTF. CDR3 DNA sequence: TGTGCCATCAGTGAGCCGACCCAAAACAGGGGGCACGGTGGCTACACCTTC.

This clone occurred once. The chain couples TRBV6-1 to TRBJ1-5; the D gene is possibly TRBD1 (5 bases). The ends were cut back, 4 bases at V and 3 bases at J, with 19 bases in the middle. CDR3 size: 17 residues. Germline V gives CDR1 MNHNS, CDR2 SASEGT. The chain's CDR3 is CASSGTFVPGDNQPQHF. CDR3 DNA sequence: TGTGCCAGCAGTGGGACATTCGTCCCGGGTGACAATCAGCCCCAGCATTTT.

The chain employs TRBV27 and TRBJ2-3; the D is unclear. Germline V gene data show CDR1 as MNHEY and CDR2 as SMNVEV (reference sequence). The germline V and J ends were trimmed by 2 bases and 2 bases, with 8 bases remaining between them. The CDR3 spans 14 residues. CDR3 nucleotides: TGTGCCAGCAGTTTAACTCCCGCCACAGATACGCAGTATTTT. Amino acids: CASSLTPATDTQYF.

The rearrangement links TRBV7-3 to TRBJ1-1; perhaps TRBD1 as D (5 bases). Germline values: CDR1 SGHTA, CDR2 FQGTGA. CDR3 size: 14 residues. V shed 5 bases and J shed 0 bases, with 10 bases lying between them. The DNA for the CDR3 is TGTGCCAGCAGCGGGGACTCTTTGAACACTGAAGCTTTCTTT. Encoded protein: CASSGDSLNTEAFF.

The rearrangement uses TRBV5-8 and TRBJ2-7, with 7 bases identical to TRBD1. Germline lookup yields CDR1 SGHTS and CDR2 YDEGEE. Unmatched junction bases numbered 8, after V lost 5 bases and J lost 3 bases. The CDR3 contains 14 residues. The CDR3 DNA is TGTGCCAGCAGGGAACAGGGGATATACTACGAGCAGTACTTC. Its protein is CASREQGIYYEQYF.

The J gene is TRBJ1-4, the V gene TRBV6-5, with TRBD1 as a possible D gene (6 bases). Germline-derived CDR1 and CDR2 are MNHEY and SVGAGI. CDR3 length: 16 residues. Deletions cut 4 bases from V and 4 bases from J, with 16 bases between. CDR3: CASSSILGQINEKLFF. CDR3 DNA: TGTGCCAGCAGTTCGATTTTAGGACAGATTAATGAAAAACTGTTTTTT.

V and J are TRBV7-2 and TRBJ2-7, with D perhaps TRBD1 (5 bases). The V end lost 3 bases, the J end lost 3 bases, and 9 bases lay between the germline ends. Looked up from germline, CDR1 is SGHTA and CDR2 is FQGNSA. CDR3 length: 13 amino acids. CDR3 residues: CASSFQGYYEQYF. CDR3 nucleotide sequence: TGTGCCAGCAGCTTTCAGGGATACTACGAGCAGTACTTC.

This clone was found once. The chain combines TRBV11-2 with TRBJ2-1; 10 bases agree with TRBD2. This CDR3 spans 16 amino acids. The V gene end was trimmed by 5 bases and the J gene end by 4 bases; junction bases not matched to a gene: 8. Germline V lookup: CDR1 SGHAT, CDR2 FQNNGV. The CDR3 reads CASSRSGRAGYNEQFF. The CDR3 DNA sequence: TGTGCCAGCAGCCGCAGCGGGAGGGCCGGTTACAATGAGCAGTTCTTC.

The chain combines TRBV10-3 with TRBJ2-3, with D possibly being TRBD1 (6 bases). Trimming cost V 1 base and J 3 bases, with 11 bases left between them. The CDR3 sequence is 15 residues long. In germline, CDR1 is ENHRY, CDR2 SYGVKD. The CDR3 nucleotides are TGTGCCATCAGTGAGTACGGCAGGGGTACAGATACGCAGTATTTT. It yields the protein CAISEYGRGTDTQYF.